The TCR beta chain under discussion was sequenced for a study of shared clonotypes between healthy human individuals. About the research overall: Participating donors consisted of two women and a few men aged 18 to 49. Findings and caveats of the study: As a rule, naive subsets had a larger estimated richness than memory subsets. The donor pool, a small one, limited the genetic and exposure-history diversity represented. Sequencing depth was predicted to influence how clonotypes are shared among donors.

Assay: immunoSEQ multiplex PCR; the TCRdb copy retains only in-frame clones and omits some. The profile shows more than 2 million clones, 90% to 95% of them singletons. Selected positively for CCR7 and CD45RO-negative, naive CD8 cells excluded terminally differentiated effector memory CD45RA+ cells. Germline V gene lookup returns CDR1 SEHNR and CDR2 FQNEAQ (reference sequence). 15 amino acids form the CDR3, both terminal residues included. Comments on this clone: Its specificity is unknown. Because the CDR3's place on the DNA is in doubt, the DNA is left out and the CDR3 is given as listed by TCRdb.

The chain combines TRBV7-9 with TRBJ1-1. Sequencing was performed on naive CD8+ T cells from PBMCs. The receptor's source is a man between 18 and 35 years old in good health. Some clones in this sample may be carry-over from other donors' samples. The CDR3 reads CASSRVSGPGTEAFF.